The rows below give T cell receptor beta chains drawn from one sample of a study of T cells in localized non-small cell lung cancer. Sequenced by immunoSEQ multiplex PCR; TCRdb stores in-frame clones only, minus some. The sample holds about 70,000 clones, about 90% seen once. The sequences come from peripheral blood, collected before any cancer treatment. The receptors originated from a male donor at least 60 years old with stage III squamous cell lung carcinoma. CDR3s include the opening cysteine and the closing phenylalanine or tryptophan. D genes are given only for firm matches. A row's size may be missing; if present it is once, few, many or a size class.

NA,TRBJ2-2,NA,TRBV5-4,CASSLEGAGELFF,TGTGCCAGCAGCTTGGAGGGGGCCGGGGAGCTGTTTTTT
NA,TRBJ1-1,NA,TRBV27,CASSLGEGLEAFF,TGTGCCAGCAGTTTGGGAGAGGGGCTTGAAGCTTTCTTT
NA,TRBJ1-3,NA,TRBV7-2,CASSFRQSSGNTIYF,TGTGCCAGCAGCTTTCGACAGAGCTCTGGAAACACCATATATTTT
NA,TRBJ1-3,few,TRBV7-9,CASSPLASTIYF,TGTGCCAGCAGCCCATTGGCCAGCACCATATATTTT
TRBD1,TRBJ1-2,NA,TRBV11-2,CASSSPGRGQVFSGYTF,TGTGCCAGCAGCTCTCCGGGGCGGGGACAGGTCTTCTCTGGCTACACCTTC
TRBD1,TRBJ2-5,NA,TRBV27,CASSPRQGSVTQYF,TGTGCCAGCAGTCCCCGACAGGGATCCGTGACCCAGTACTTC
NA,TRBJ2-2,NA,TRBV30,CAWSDLPGQVTGELFF,TGTGCCTGGAGTGACCTACCGGGACAAGTAACCGGGGAGCTGTTTTTT
NA,TRBJ1-2,NA,TRBV5-4,CASSLSGGANGYTF,TGTGCCAGCAGCTTGTCCGGGGGGGCGAATGGCTACACCTTC
TRBD2,TRBJ2-1,NA,TRBV7-2,CASSLEVGLAGAGRFF,TGTGCCAGCAGCTTAGAAGTAGGGCTAGCGGGGGCGGGGCGGTTCTTC
TRBD2,TRBJ2-3,NA,TRBV6-5,CASSYTSGGADTQYF,TGTGCCAGCAGTTACACTAGCGGGGGGGCAGATACGCAGTATTTT
TRBD1,TRBJ2-6,many,TRBV7-9,CASSLEGRGRDGANVLTF,TGTGCCAGCAGCTTAGAGGGCAGGGGGCGCGATGGGGCCAACGTCCTGACTTTC
TRBD1,TRBJ1-5,NA,TRBV25-1,CASSEKYWQGGNNQPQHF,TGTGCCAGCAGTGAAAAATATTGGCAGGGGGGAAACAATCAGCCCCAGCATTTT
TRBD1,TRBJ2-3,NA,TRBV30,CASRDRVRDTQYF,TGTGCCTCCCGGGACAGGGTTAGAGATACGCAGTATTTT
NA,TRBJ1-1,NA,TRBV7-8,CASSLNSANTEAFF,TGTGCCAGCAGCTTAAACAGTGCGAACACTGAAGCTTTCTTT
TRBD1,TRBJ1-6,NA,TRBV5-1,CASSLAPPGQGYSPLHF,TGCGCCAGCAGCTTGGCCCCTCCGGGACAGGGGTATTCACCCCTCCACTTT
NA,TRBJ1-1,NA,TRBV6-6,CASSSTFWGTEAFF,TGTGCCAGCAGTTCCACTTTTTGGGGCACTGAAGCTTTCTTT
NA,TRBJ2-5,NA,TRBV28,CASSLSLETQYF,TGTGCCAGCAGTTTATCGCTAGAGACCCAGTACTTC
TRBD2,TRBJ2-5,NA,TRBV7-2,CASSLPGGGETQYF,TGTGCCAGCAGCTTACCCGGCGGGGGGGAGACCCAGTACTTC
TRBD1,TRBJ1-4,NA,TRBV7-2,CASSLNRGREKLFF,TGTGCCAGCAGCTTAAACAGGGGGAGAGAAAAACTGTTTTTT
NA,TRBJ2-1,NA,TRBV7-2,CASLEPGYNEQFF,TGTGCCAGCCTGGAACCGGGGTACAATGAGCAGTTCTTC
NA,TRBJ1-3,few,TRBV27,CASSVRGGGNTIYF,TGTGCCAGCAGTGTCAGGGGAGGCGGAAACACCATATATTTT
TRBD2,TRBJ2-3,NA,TRBV7-2,CASSFPGGSWTDTQYF,TGTGCCAGCAGCTTTCCGGGGGGGAGTTGGACAGATACGCAGTATTTT
NA,TRBJ2-3,NA,TRBV6-1,CASSDVGSNTDTQYF,TGTGCCAGCAGTGATGTGGGGAGTAACACAGATACGCAGTATTTT
NA,TRBJ1-3,NA,TRBV27,CASSFTSSGNTIYF,TGTGCCAGCAGTTTTACGAGCTCTGGAAACACCATATATTTT
NA,TRBJ2-5,NA,TRBV25-1,CASSVLGREETQYF,TGTGCCAGCAGTGTACTGGGCAGGGAAGAGACCCAGTACTTC
NA,TRBJ2-7,NA,TRBV29-1,CSATRAGGGYEQYF,TGCAGCGCCACAAGGGCCGGGGGAGGCTACGAGCAGTACTTC
NA,TRBJ1-2,few,TRBV5-8,CASTMIGRYGYTF,TGTGCCAGCACCATGATAGGACGCTATGGCTACACCTTC
NA,TRBJ1-3,NA,TRBV9,CASSVVADSGNTIYF,TGTGCCAGCAGCGTAGTGGCCGACTCTGGAAACACCATATATTTT
TRBD1,TRBJ1-5,NA,TRBV7-9,CASSARTGGNQPQHF,TGTGCCAGCAGCGCCAGGACAGGGGGCAATCAGCCCCAGCATTTT
NA,TRBJ1-5,NA,TRBV10-2,CAGGSDGNQPQHF,TGCGCTGGAGGGAGTGATGGCAATCAGCCCCAGCATTTT
NA,TRBJ1-6,few,TRBV27,CASRWQYNSPLHF,TGTGCCAGCAGATGGCAGTATAATTCACCCCTCCACTTT
TRBD2,TRBJ2-5,NA,TRBV7-2,CASSARLAGEETQYF,TGTGCCAGCAGCGCTAGACTAGCGGGGGAAGAGACCCAGTACTTC
TRBD1,TRBJ2-1,NA,TRBV6-6,CASSYLPGQNNEQFF,TGTGCCAGCAGTTACCTTCCGGGACAGAACAATGAGCAGTTCTTC
NA,TRBJ1-5,NA,TRBV15,CATSWGQSNQPQHF,TGTGCCACCAGCTGGGGACAAAGCAATCAGCCCCAGCATTTT
NA,TRBJ2-1,NA,TRBV28,CASKANAYNEQFF,TGTGCCAGCAAAGCTAACGCCTACAATGAGCAGTTCTTC
NA,TRBJ1-1,NA,TRBV5-6,CASSLGVSTATEAFF,TGTGCCAGCAGCTTGGGGGTGTCTACGGCCACTGAAGCTTTCTTT
NA,TRBJ1-1,NA,TRBV29-1,CSERRYKLTEAFF,TGCAGCGAAAGAAGGTACAAGTTGACTGAAGCTTTCTTT
NA,TRBJ1-2,NA,TRBV9,CASSPPTANYGYTF,TGTGCCAGCAGCCCGCCGACAGCTAACTATGGCTACACCTTC
TRBD1,TRBJ1-4,NA,TRBV6-5,CATGQGAIEKLFF,TGTGCCACCGGACAGGGGGCGATTGAAAAACTGTTTTTT
NA,TRBJ1-2,once,TRBV4-2,CASSQGGGDGYTF,TGTGCCAGCAGCCAAGGTGGTGGGGATGGCTACACCTTC
NA,TRBJ2-1,few,TRBV4-3,CASSQEGLGEQFF,TGCGCCAGCAGCCAAGAGGGTCTCGGGGAGCAGTTCTTC
NA,TRBJ2-3,NA,TRBV15,CATSPGRAGTDTQYF,TGTGCCACCAGCCCCGGGCGGGCAGGCACAGATACGCAGTATTTT
NA,TRBJ2-7,NA,TRBV30,CAWQDGTSQYF,TGTGCCTGGCAGGACGGCACCTCACAGTACTTC
TRBD2,TRBJ2-5,NA,TRBV29-1,CSVAGRGAPRETQYF,TGCAGCGTTGCGGGGCGGGGGGCGCCCCGGGAGACCCAGTACTTC
NA,TRBJ1-2,NA,TRBV29-1,CSVVSEGNYGYTF,TGCAGCGTTGTGTCTGAGGGGAACTATGGCTACACCTTC
TRBD1,TRBJ1-1,NA,TRBV29-1,CSASRTGGGEAFF,TGCAGCGCCTCCAGGACAGGGGGCGGGGAAGCTTTCTTT
NA,TRBJ1-2,NA,TRBV2,CASSESGGYGYTF,TGTGCCAGCAGTGAAAGCGGGGGGTATGGCTACACCTTC
NA,TRBJ2-3,NA,TRBV5-1,CASSRAGTTSTDTQYF,TGCGCCAGCAGCCGCGCGGGGACCACAAGCACAGATACGCAGTATTTT
TRBD1,TRBJ1-4,NA,TRBV25-1,CASGQGANSEKLFF,TGTGCCAGCGGACAGGGGGCGAATAGTGAAAAACTGTTTTTT
NA,TRBJ2-1,NA,TRBV11-3,CASSFGQTYNEQFF,TGTGCCAGCAGCTTCGGACAGACCTACAATGAGCAGTTCTTC
NA,TRBJ1-2,NA,TRBV2,CASKGLQQGYGYTF,TGTGCCAGCAAGGGTCTCCAGCAGGGCTATGGCTACACCTTC
NA,TRBJ2-3,NA,TRBV6-6,CASSSYSSQYF,TGTGCCAGCAGCTCTTATAGTTCGCAGTATTTT
NA,TRBJ2-5,NA,TRBV2,CASSEAQILRQETQYF,TGTGCCAGCAGTGAAGCCCAAATACTCAGGCAAGAGACCCAGTACTTC
NA,TRBJ1-1,NA,TRBV7-9,CASSPGGGTLGTEAFF,TGTGCCAGCAGCCCCGGAGGAGGGACCCTGGGCACTGAAGCTTTCTTT
NA,TRBJ2-7,NA,TRBV5-1,CASSLGVARILAYEQYF,TGCGCCAGCAGCCTGGGTGTAGCGAGGATCCTGGCCTACGAGCAGTACTTC
TRBD1,TRBJ1-3,NA,TRBV10-3,CAISEPAGTGTGNTIYF,TGTGCCATCAGTGAGCCCGCCGGGACAGGGACCGGAAACACCATATATTTT
NA,TRBJ1-2,NA,TRBV19,CASSIGPGGAYGYTF,TGTGCCAGTAGTATAGGCCCGGGGGGCGCTTATGGCTACACCTTC
TRBD2,TRBJ2-1,NA,TRBV6-1,CASRIGRGGNEQFF,TGTGCCAGCAGAATAGGGCGGGGGGGCAATGAGCAGTTCTTC
TRBD1,TRBJ2-2,NA,TRBV6-1,CASSEKRGRNTGELFF,TGTGCCAGCAGTGAAAAGAGGGGGCGAAACACCGGGGAGCTGTTTTTT
NA,TRBJ2-7,once,TRBV5-1,CASSLGGLEQYF,TGCGCCAGCAGCTTGGGGGGGTTAGAGCAGTACTTC